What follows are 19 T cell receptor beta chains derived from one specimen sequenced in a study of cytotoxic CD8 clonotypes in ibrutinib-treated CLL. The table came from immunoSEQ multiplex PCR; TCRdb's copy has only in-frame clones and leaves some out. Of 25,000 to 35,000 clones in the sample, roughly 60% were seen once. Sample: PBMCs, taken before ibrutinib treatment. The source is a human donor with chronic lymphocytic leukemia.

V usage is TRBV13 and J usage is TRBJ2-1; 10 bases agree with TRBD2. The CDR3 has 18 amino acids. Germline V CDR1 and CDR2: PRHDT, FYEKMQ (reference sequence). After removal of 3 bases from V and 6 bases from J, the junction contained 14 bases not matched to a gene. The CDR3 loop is CASSFGASGSSVLNEQFF. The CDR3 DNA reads TGTGCCAGCAGCTTTGGGGCTAGCGGGAGTTCAGTCCTCAATGAGCAGTTCTTC.

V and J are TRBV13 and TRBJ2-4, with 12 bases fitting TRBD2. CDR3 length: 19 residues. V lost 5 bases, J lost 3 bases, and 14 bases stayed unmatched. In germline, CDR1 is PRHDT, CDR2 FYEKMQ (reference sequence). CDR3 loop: CASSRVLAGGRWGKNIQYF. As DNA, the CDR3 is TGTGCCAGCAGCCGAGTACTAGCGGGGGGTCGATGGGGCAAAAACATTCAGTACTTC.

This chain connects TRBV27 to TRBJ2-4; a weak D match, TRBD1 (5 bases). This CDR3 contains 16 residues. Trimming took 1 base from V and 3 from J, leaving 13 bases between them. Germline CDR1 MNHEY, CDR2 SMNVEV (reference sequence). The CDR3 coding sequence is TGTGCCAGCAGTTTATTCAGGGCCTTAAACAAAAACATTCAGTACTTC. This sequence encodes CASSLFRALNKNIQYF.

CDR3 sequence: CASSPGQGQETQYF. For the CDR3, the DNA is TGTGCCAGCAGCCCTGGACAGGGGCAAGAGACCCAGTACTTC. This sequence joins TRBV13 and TRBJ2-5; 9 nucleotides align to TRBD1. After removal of 5 bases from V and 2 bases from J, the junction contained 3 bases not matched to a gene. This CDR3 region has 14 residues. The germline V gene encodes CDR1 PRHDT and CDR2 FYEKMQ (reference sequence).

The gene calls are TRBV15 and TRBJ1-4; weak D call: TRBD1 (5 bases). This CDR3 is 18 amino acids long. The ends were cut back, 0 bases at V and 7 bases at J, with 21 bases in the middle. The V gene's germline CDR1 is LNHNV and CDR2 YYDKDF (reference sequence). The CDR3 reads CATSREGGTAAYTEKLFF. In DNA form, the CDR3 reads TGTGCCACCAGCAGAGAGGGGGGTACGGCAGCCTACACTGAAAAACTGTTTTTT.

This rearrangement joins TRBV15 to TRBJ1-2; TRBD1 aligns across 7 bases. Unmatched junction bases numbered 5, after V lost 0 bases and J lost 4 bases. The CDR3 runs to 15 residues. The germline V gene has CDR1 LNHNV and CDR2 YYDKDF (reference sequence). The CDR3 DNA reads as TGTGCCACCAGCAGAGAAGGGACAGACCTCTATGGCTACACCTTC. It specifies CATSREGTDLYGYTF.

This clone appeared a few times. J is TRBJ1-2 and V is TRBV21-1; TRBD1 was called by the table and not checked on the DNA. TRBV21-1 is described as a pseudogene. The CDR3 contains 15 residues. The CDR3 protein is CASSKGSQVLYGYTF. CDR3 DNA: TGTGCCAGCAGCAAAGGCTCACAGGTACTATATGGCTACACCTTC.

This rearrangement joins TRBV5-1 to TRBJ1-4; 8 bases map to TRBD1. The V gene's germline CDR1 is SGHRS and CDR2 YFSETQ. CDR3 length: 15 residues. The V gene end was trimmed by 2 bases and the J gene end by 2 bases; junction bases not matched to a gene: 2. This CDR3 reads CASSFTGGTNEKLFF. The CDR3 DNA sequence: TGCGCCAGCAGCTTCACAGGGGGGACTAATGAAAAACTGTTTTTT.

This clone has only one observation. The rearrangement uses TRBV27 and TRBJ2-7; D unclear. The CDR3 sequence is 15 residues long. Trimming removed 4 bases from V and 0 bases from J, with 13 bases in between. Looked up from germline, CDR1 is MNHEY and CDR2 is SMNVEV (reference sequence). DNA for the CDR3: TGTGCCAGCAGTTCACTCTTGGATAGCTCCTACGAGCAGTACTTC. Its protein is CASSSLLDSSYEQYF.

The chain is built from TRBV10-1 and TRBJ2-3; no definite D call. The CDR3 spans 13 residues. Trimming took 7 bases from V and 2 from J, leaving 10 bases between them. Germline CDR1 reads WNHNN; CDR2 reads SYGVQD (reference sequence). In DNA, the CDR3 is TGCGCCAGCAAGTCGGCTCACACAGATACGCAGTATTTT. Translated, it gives CASKSAHTDTQYF.

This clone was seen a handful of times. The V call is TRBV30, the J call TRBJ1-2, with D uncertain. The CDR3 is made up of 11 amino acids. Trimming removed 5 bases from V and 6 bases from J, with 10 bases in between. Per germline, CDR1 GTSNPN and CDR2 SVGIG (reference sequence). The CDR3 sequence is CAWGLGDGYTF. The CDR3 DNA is TGTGCCTGGGGCCTGGGAGATGGCTACACCTTC. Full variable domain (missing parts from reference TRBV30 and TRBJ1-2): SQTIHQWPATLVQPVGSPLSLECTVEGTSNPNLYWYRQAAGRGLQLLFYSVGIGQISSEVPQNLSASRPQDRQFILSSKKLLLSDSGFYLCAWGLGDGYTFGSGTRLTVV.

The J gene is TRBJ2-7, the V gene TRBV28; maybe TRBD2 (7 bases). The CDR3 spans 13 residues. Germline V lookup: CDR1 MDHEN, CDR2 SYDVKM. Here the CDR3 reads CAHKGGQGYEQYF. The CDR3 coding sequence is TGTGCTCACAAGGGGGGGCAGGGTTACGAGCAGTACTTC.

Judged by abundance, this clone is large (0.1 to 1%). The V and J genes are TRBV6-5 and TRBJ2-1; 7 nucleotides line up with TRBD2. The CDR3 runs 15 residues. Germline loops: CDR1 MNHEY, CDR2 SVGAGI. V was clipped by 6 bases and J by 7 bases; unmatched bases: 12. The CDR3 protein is CASSRWEGFQNEQFF. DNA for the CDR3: TGTGCCAGCAGCCGGTGGGAGGGTTTCCAAAATGAGCAGTTCTTC.

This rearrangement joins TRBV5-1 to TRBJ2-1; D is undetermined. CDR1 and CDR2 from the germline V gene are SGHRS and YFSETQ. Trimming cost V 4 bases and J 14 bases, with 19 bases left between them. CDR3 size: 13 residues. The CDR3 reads CASSPDSNHGKFF. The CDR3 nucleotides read TGCGCCAGCAGCCCCGATAGTAATCATGGGAAGTTCTTC.

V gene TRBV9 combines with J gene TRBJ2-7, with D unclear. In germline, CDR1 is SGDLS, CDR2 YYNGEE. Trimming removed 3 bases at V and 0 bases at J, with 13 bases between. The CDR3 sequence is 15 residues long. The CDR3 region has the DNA TGTGCCAGCAGCGCAGCCTCGGAGAGCTCCTACGAGCAGTACTTC. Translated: CASSAASESSYEQYF. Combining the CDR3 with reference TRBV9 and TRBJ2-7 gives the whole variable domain DSGVTQTPKHLITATGQRVTLRCSPRSGDLSVYWYQQSLDQGLQFLIQYYNGEERAKGNILERFSAQQFPDLHSELNLSSLELGDSALYFCASSAASESSYEQYFGPGTRLTVT.

The CDR3 loop reads CASSSQGARAYNEQFF. The CDR3 DNA sequence: TGTGCCAGCAGCTCGCAGGGGGCCCGAGCCTACAATGAGCAGTTCTTC. The chain links TRBV7-8 to TRBJ2-1; 8 positions agree with TRBD1. This CDR3 has 16 residues. The V gene's germline CDR1 is SGHVS and CDR2 FQNEAQ. The ends lost 4 bases at V and 2 bases at J; junction bases unmatched: 7.

CDR3 sequence: CASRYPGLPTDTQYF. CDR3 sequence (DNA): TGTGCCAGCAGGTACCCCGGACTACCCACAGATACGCAGTATTTT. The chain employs TRBV7-9 and TRBJ2-3, with a tentative D call TRBD2 (6 bases). The germline V gene encodes CDR1 SEHNR and CDR2 FQNEAQ (reference sequence). The V gene lost 6 bases and the J gene lost 2 bases, with 15 bases spanning the gap. The CDR3 totals 15 residues.

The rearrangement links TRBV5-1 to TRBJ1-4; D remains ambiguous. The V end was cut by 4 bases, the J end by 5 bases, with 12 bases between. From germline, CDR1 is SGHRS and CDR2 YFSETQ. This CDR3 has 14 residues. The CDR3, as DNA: TGCGCCAGCAGCCCGAGGCGGCCGAATGAAAAACTGTTTTTT. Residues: CASSPRRPNEKLFF.

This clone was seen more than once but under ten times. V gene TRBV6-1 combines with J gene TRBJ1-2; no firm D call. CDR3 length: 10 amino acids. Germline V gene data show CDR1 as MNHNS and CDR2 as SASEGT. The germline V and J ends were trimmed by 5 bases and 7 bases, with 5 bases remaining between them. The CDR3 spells CASSRFGYTF. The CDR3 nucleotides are TGTGCCAGCAGTCGCTTTGGCTACACCTTC.